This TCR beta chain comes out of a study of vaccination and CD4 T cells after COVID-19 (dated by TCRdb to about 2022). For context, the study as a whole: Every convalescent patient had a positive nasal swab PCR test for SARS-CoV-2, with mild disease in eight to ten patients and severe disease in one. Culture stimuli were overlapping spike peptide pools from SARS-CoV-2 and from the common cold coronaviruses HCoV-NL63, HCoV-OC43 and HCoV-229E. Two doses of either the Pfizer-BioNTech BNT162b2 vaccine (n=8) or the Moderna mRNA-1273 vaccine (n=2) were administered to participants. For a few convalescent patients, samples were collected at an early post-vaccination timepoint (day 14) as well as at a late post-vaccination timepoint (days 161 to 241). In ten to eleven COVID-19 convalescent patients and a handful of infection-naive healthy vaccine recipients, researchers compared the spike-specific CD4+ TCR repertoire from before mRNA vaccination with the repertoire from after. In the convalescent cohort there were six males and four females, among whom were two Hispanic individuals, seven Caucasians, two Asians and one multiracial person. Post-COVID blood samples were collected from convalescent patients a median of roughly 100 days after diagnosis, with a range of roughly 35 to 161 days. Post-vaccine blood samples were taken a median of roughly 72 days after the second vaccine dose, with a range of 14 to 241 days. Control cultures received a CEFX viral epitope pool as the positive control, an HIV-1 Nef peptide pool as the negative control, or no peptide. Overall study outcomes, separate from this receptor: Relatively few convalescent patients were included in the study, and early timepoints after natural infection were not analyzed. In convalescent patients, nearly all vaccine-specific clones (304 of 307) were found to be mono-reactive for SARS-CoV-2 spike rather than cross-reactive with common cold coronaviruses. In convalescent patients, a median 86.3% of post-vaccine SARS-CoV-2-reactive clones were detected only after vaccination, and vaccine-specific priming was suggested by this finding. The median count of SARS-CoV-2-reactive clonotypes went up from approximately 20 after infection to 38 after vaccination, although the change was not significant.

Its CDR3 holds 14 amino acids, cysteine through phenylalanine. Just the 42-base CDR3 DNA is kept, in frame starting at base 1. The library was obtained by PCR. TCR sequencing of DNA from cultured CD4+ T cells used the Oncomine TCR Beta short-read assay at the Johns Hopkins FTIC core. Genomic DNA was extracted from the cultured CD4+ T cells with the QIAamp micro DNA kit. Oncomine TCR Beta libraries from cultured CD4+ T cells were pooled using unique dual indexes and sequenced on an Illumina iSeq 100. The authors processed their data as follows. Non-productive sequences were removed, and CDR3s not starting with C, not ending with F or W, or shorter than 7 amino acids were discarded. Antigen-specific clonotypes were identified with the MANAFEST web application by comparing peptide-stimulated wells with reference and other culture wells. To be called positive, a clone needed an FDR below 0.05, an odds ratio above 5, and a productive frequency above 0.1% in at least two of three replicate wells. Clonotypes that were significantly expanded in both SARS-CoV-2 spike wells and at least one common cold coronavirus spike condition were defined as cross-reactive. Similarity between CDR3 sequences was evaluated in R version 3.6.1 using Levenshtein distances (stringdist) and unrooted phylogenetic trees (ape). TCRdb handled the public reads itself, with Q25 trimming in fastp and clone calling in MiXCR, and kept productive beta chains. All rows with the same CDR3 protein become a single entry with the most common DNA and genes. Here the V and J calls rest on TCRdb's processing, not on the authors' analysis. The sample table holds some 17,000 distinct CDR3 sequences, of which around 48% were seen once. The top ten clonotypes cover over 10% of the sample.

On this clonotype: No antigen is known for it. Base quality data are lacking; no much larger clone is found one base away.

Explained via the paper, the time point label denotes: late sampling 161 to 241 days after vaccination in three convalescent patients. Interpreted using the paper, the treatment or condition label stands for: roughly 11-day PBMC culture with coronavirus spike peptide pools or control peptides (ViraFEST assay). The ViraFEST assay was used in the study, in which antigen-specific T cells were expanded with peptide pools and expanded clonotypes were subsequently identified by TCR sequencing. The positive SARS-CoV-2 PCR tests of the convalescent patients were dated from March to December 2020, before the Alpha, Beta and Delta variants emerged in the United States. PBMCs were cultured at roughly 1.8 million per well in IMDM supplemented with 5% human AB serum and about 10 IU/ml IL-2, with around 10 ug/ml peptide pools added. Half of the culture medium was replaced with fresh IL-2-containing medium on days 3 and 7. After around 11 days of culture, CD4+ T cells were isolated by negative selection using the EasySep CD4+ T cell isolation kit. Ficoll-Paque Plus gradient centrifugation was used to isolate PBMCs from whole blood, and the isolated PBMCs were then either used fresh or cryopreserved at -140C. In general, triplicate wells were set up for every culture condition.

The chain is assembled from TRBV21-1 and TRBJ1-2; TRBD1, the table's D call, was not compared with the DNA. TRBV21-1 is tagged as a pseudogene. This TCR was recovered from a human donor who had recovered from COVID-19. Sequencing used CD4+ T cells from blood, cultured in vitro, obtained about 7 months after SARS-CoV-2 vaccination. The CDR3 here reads CASSTSGGNYGYTF. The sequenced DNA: TGTGCCAGCAGCACATCAGGGGGGAACTATGGCTACACCTTC.